These 27 T cell receptor beta chains originate from one sample sequenced in a study of T cell repertoires in cytomegalovirus infection. MiXCR, applied by TCRdb to the reads, yields one record per CDR3 protein. Here the sample spans 26,000 or so distinct CDR3 sequences, about a fifth being singletons. These receptors' targets are unknown. This material consisted of CD8+ T cells from cultured PBMCs, taken from culture after CMV antigen stimulation. Receptors originate from a human donor in good health (CMV status not recorded). Some clones in this sample may be carry-over from other donors' samples.

This clonotype was counted many times. The V and J genes are TRBV6-2 or TRBV6-3 and TRBJ2-2, with TRBD1 as a possible D gene (6 bases). The CDR3 is 13 residues long. The V and J ends lost 6 bases and 6 bases respectively, with 11 bases between them. Germline CDR1 reads MNHEY; CDR2 reads SVGEGT. The CDR3 DNA sequence: TGTGCCAGCAGGTGGGGGCTGGCCGGGGAGCTGTTTTTT. Translated: CASRWGLAGELFF.

This clonotype has a handful of counts. The chain joins TRBV7-2 to TRBJ2-1; maybe TRBD2 (6 bases). CDR3 length: 15 residues. Per germline, CDR1 SGHTA and CDR2 FQGNSA. The V end was cut by 2 bases, the J end by 3 bases, with 11 bases between. The chain's CDR3 is CASSLRREVYNEQFF. For the CDR3, the DNA is TGTGCCAGCAGCTTAAGGCGGGAAGTCTACAATGAGCAGTTCTTC.

The CDR3 nucleotides read TGTGCCAGCAGTTACTCCTTTAGCGGACTCACAGATACGCAGTATTTT. Protein sequence: CASSYSFSGLTDTQYF. J is TRBJ2-3 and V is TRBV6-5; D is possibly TRBD2 (6 bases). Trimming left V 0 bases short and J 2 bases short, with 12 bases between. The CDR3 spans 16 residues. From germline, CDR1 is MNHEY and CDR2 SVGAGI.

V is TRBV27 and J is TRBJ1-2, with D perhaps matching TRBD1 (6 bases). CDR1 and CDR2 from the germline V gene are MNHEY and SMNVEV (reference sequence). The V end was cut by 2 bases, the J end by 8 bases, with 12 bases between. The CDR3 loop spans 13 amino acids. CDR3 loop: CASSLSWGGGYTF. The CDR3, as DNA: TGTGCCAGCAGTTTAAGCTGGGGGGGCGGCTACACCTTC.

The V and J genes are TRBV7-2 and TRBJ2-1, with TRBD2 matching over 12 bases. The germline CDR1 and CDR2 sequences are SGHTA and FQGNSA. The CDR3 loop spans 18 amino acids. The V and J ends lost 5 bases and 2 bases, in that order; junction bases with no gene match: 10. CDR3 DNA: TGTGCCAGCAGCGTCCCGCTAGCGGGGGGGATTGCCTACAATGAGCAGTTCTTC. This codes for CASSVPLAGGIAYNEQFF.

The J gene is TRBJ2-2, the V gene TRBV6-6; no clear D. CDR1 is MNHNY and CDR2 is SVGAGI in the germline V gene (reference sequence). V was clipped by 6 bases and J by 1 base, with 12 bases between them. The CDR3 runs to 15 residues. CDR3 in amino acids: CASSSQAVNTGELFF. In DNA, the CDR3 is TGTGCCAGCAGCAGCCAGGCGGTGAACACCGGGGAGCTGTTTTTT.

This chain connects TRBV7-2 to TRBJ1-5; the D is unclear. Per the germline V gene, CDR1 is SGHTA and CDR2 is FQGNSA. This CDR3 is 15 amino acids long. Trimming stripped 5 bases from V and 0 bases from J, with 11 bases between. DNA for the CDR3: TGTGCCAGCAGCCCCGGTAGCTATAGCAATCAGCCCCAGCATTTT. This encodes CASSPGSYSNQPQHF. Using reference TRBV7-2 and TRBJ1-5 for the parts outside the CDR3, the full variable domain is GAGVSQSPSNKVTEKGKDVELRCDPISGHTALYWYRQSLGQGLEFLIYFQGNSAPDKSGLPSDRFSAERTGGSVSTLTIQRTQQEDSAVYLCASSPGSYSNQPQHFGDGTRLSIL.

Only a few counts were recorded for this clonotype. This sequence joins TRBV10-3 and TRBJ2-3; TRBD2 matches 9 bases. This CDR3 spans 17 amino acids. The germline gives CDR1 ENHRY, CDR2 SYGVKD. The J segment lost 3 bases and the V segment lost 6 bases, leaving 13 bases of the junction unmatched. CDR3 loop: CAISPRGGGASTDTQYF. The CDR3 nucleotides read TGTGCCATCAGCCCTAGGGGCGGGGGGGCTTCGACAGATACGCAGTATTTT.

This clonotype was seen more than once but under ten times. The rearrangement uses TRBV20-1 and TRBJ2-1, with unresolved D. There are 14 residues in the CDR3. CDR1 is DFQATT, CDR2 SNEGSKA, per germline (reference sequence). Trimming cost V 6 bases and J 0 bases, with 12 bases left between them. Here the CDR3 reads CSARDFYSYNEQFF. The CDR3 nucleotides are TGCAGTGCGCGAGACTTCTACTCCTACAATGAGCAGTTCTTC.

The table lists this clonotype with a few counts. V is TRBV15 and J is TRBJ2-7, with 7 positions matching TRBD2. Per the germline V gene, CDR1 is LNHNV and CDR2 is YYDKDF (reference sequence). The CDR3 runs 15 residues. The ends lost 7 bases at V and 3 bases at J; junction bases unmatched: 12. The CDR3 protein is CATTPGGGRDYEQYF. As DNA, the CDR3 is TGTGCCACCACTCCCGGGGGAGGGAGGGACTACGAGCAGTACTTC.

Concerning this clonotype itself: The germline gene is not matched at one end of the junction; a read error may be the cause. The chain has TRBV6-1 and TRBJ1-2; D is unresolved. In germline, CDR1 is MNHNS, CDR2 SASEGT. The length of the CDR3 is 11 residues. The CDR3 region is CASSEAMGRVF. The CDR3 DNA reads TGTGCCAGCAGTGAAGCGATGGGTAGGGTCTTC.

This clonotype was counted only a few times. The V and J genes are TRBV27 and TRBJ2-4; D is ambiguous. Between the trimmed V and J ends, which lost 0 bases and 1 base, there was a span of 10 bases. CDR1 is MNHEY, CDR2 SMNVEV, per germline (reference sequence). This CDR3 region has 16 residues. The CDR3 loop is CASSLSTPAAKNIQYF. In nucleotides, the CDR3 is TGTGCCAGCAGTTTATCGACGCCGGCGGCCAAAAACATTCAGTACTTC.

This clonotype showed up many times. V gene TRBV12-3 or TRBV12-4 combines with J gene TRBJ2-5; TRBD1 is a possible D gene (5 bases). V was clipped by 6 bases and J by 5 bases, with 13 bases between them. CDR3 length: 13 amino acids. The CDR3 nucleotides read TGTGCCAGCAGCAATGCCAGGGTGGAGACCCAGTACTTC. It encodes CASSNARVETQYF.

The chain links TRBV27 to TRBJ1-2; D is possibly TRBD1 (5 bases). Germline CDR1 MNHEY, CDR2 SMNVEV (reference sequence). V lost 10 bases and J lost 6, with 15 bases in between. This CDR3 has 12 residues. The CDR3 spells CAIRGGGNGYTF. CDR3 bases: TGTGCCATCCGGGGGGGTGGTAATGGCTACACCTTC.

This clonotype showed up many times. V and J are TRBV7-9 and TRBJ2-7, with 8 nucleotides matching TRBD2. The CDR3 loop spans 16 amino acids. Germline V gene sequence: CDR1 SEHNR, CDR2 FQNEAQ (reference sequence). J lost 7 bases, V lost 4 bases, and 15 bases had no gene match. The CDR3 bases are TGTGCCAGCAGCTCCGGATCACTAGCGGCCGTTGAAGAGCAGTACTTC. It yields the protein CASSSGSLAAVEEQYF.

This chain connects TRBV7-4 to TRBJ1-3; D is ambiguous. This CDR3 has 14 amino acids. With 7 bases removed from V and 0 bases from J, the gap between germline ends came to 10 bases. CDR1 is SGHVT and CDR2 is SQSDAQ in the germline V gene. The CDR3 DNA follows: TGTGCCAGCACCGTATGGAGCTCTGGAAACACCATATATTTT. This gives the protein CASTVWSSGNTIYF.

This rearrangement joins TRBV7-3 to TRBJ2-1; the D gene is possibly TRBD2 (6 bases). Germline CDR1 reads SGHTA; CDR2 reads FQGTGA. CDR3 length: 13 amino acids. Trimming took 5 bases from V and 5 from J, leaving 10 bases between them. DNA for the CDR3: TGTGCCAGCAGCCCGGGACTGAACAATGAGCAGTTCTTC. As protein: CASSPGLNNEQFF.

This chain joins TRBV9 and TRBJ2-1; 7 bases agree with TRBD1. The CDR3 sequence is 16 residues long. Unmatched junction bases numbered 8, after V lost 0 bases and J lost 5 bases. Germline-derived CDR1 and CDR2 are SGDLS and YYNGEE. In DNA form, the CDR3 reads TGTGCCAGCAGCGTAGGTGCTCGGACAGGCAACAATGAGCAGTTCTTC. It specifies CASSVGARTGNNEQFF.

The table lists this clonotype with many counts. This rearrangement joins TRBV7-9 to TRBJ2-2; no definite D call. The CDR3 is 16 residues long. With 4 bases removed from V and 5 bases from J, the gap between germline ends came to 17 bases. The germline V gene encodes CDR1 SEHNR and CDR2 FQNEAQ (reference sequence). CDR3 sequence (DNA): TGTGCCAGCAGCTCGAGACGAACCCGGACGACCGGGGAGCTGTTTTTT. Amino acids: CASSSRRTRTTGELFF.

The chain has TRBV12-3 or TRBV12-4 and TRBJ2-1; D is unclear. V was clipped by 3 bases and J by 8 bases, with 8 bases between them. This CDR3 has 12 residues. DNA for the CDR3: TGTGCCAGCAGTTTTAAGGCCCATGAGCAGTTCTTC. Protein product: CASSFKAHEQFF.

In this sample, this clonotype turned up many times. This chain links TRBV27 with TRBJ1-1; D uncertain. This CDR3 spans 14 amino acids. Trimming pared 3 bases from V and 5 bases from J, leaving 13 bases between. CDR1 and CDR2 from the germline V gene are MNHEY and SMNVEV (reference sequence). The CDR3 loop reads CASSLGRTGTEAFF. DNA for the CDR3: TGTGCCAGCAGTTTGGGGAGGACGGGAACTGAAGCTTTCTTT.

This sequence joins TRBV29-1 and TRBJ2-2; D may be TRBD1 (5 bases). This CDR3 spans 12 amino acids. Germline V lookup: CDR1 SQVTM, CDR2 ANQGSEA. The V and J ends lost 4 bases and 4 bases respectively, with 7 bases between them. The CDR3 sequence is CSVVQGTGELFF. The CDR3 DNA reads as TGCAGCGTTGTTCAGGGCACCGGGGAGCTGTTTTTT.

This clonotype came up a few times. The chain uses TRBV7-2 and TRBJ2-5; 11 nucleotides agree with TRBD2. Trimming at V came to 6 bases and at J to 5 bases, leaving 5 bases not matched to a gene. Germline lookup yields CDR1 SGHTA and CDR2 FQGNSA. CDR3 length equals 14 residues. The CDR3 here is CASSSGRAGETQYF. The CDR3, as DNA: TGTGCCAGCAGTAGCGGGAGGGCCGGTGAGACCCAGTACTTC.

The chain carries TRBV7-2 and TRBJ2-5; D remains ambiguous. The CDR3 consists of 13 residues. Germline V CDR1 and CDR2: SGHTA, FQGNSA. V lost 5 bases and J lost 1, with 8 bases in between. The CDR3 DNA sequence: TGTGCCAGCAGCCCGAGGACCCAAGAGACCCAGTACTTC. Translation gives CASSPRTQETQYF.

A few counts support this clonotype. The chain is built from TRBV7-2 and TRBJ1-2; unclear D gene. The CDR3 is made up of 12 amino acids. Between the trimmed V and J ends, which lost 3 bases and 8 bases, there was a span of 10 bases. Germline assignment: CDR1 SGHTA and CDR2 FQGNSA. CDR3 sequence reads: CASSLTGRGYTF. The CDR3 DNA is TGTGCCAGCAGCTTGACCGGTAGGGGCTACACCTTC. The complete variable domain, with remaining parts taken from reference TRBV7-2 and TRBJ1-2, reads GAGVSQSPSNKVTEKGKDVELRCDPISGHTALYWYRQSLGQGLEFLIYFQGNSAPDKSGLPSDRFSAERTGGSVSTLTIQRTQQEDSAVYLCASSLTGRGYTFGSGTRLTVV.

There are a few counts of this clonotype. The chain carries TRBV4-3 and TRBJ1-1; D is unclear. Germline V gene data show CDR1 as LGHNA and CDR2 as YSLEER. This CDR3 is built from 14 residues. Trimming left V 5 bases short and J 1 base short, with 11 bases between. The CDR3 bases are TGCGCCAGCAGCGCTGCAAACAGGAACACTGAAGCTTTCTTT. Encoded protein: CASSAANRNTEAFF.

This clonotype was seen repeatedly, ten times or more. The chain carries TRBV7-8 and TRBJ2-1; D unclear. CDR3 length: 16 residues. CDR1 is SGHVS and CDR2 is FQNEAQ in the germline V gene. V lost 1 base, J lost 10 bases, and 20 bases lay in between. The CDR3 DNA reads TGTGCCAGCAGCTTAGGGCCAAGGATTCATTATTTGGAGCAGTTCTTC. It yields the protein CASSLGPRIHYLEQFF. The whole variable domain, remainder taken from reference TRBV7-8 and TRBJ2-1, is GAGVSQSPRYKVAKRGQDVALRCDPISGHVSLFWYQQALGQGPEFLTYFQNEAQLDKSGLPSDRFFAERPEGSVSTLKIQRTQQEDSAVYLCASSLGPRIHYLEQFFGPGTRLTVL.